This TCR beta chain was observed in a study of T cell changes during pregnancy in multiple sclerosis. This clone was recorded only once. CDR3 length: 14 amino acids. Germline lookup yields CDR1 LNHNV and CDR2 YYDKDF (reference sequence). V dropped 1 base and J dropped 1 base, with 7 bases sitting between them. The assay was immunoSEQ multiplex PCR, and TCRdb's table has in-frame clones only and misses some. The sample holds 25,000 to 30,000 clones, about 89% seen once. The source is a female donor with multiple sclerosis, enrolled in a pregnancy study. The chain is built from TRBV15 and TRBJ1-1, with D possibly matching TRBD1 (5 bases). This specimen was CD8+ T cells from peripheral blood mononuclear cells, taken before pregnancy. CDR3 bases: TGTGCCACCAGCAGAGGGGGGGAGAACACTGAAGCTTTCTTT. This sequence encodes CATSRGGENTEAFF.